Below, 30 T cell receptor beta chains from the same sample are listed, as sequenced in a study of T-cell reconstitution after alpha-beta-depleted transplantation in children. For TCRbeta, the library was prepared with unique molecular identifiers. TCRdb itself ran the PCR reads through MiXCR, one entry per CDR3 protein. The profile covers a few hundred thousand distinct CDR3 sequences, with approximately 20% appearing a single time and 9.5% to 13% taken by the ten largest. Specimen: PBMCs, mostly from graft donor cells, collected 180 days after TCRalphabeta/CD19-depleted stem cell transplant. These receptors were obtained from a male patient younger than 18 who had a stem cell transplant for acute lymphoblastic leukemia, so the T cells may come from the graft donor.

For the CDR3, the DNA is TGTGCCAGCAGCGGACTAGCGGGAGGGCCCTCCGTAGATACGCAGTATTTT. This gives the protein CASSGLAGGPSVDTQYF. The V and J genes are TRBV5-6 and TRBJ2-3; the match to TRBD2 covers 15 bases. Germline CDR1 is SGHDT and CDR2 is YYEEEE. Trimming at V came to 4 bases and at J to 5 bases, leaving 8 bases not matched to a gene. CDR3 length: 17 amino acids. Looking up the rest from reference TRBV5-6 and TRBJ2-3 gives the full variable domain: DAGVTQSPTHLIKTRGQQVTLRCSPKSGHDTVSWYQQALGQGPQFIFQYYEEEERQRGNFPDRFSGHQFPNYSSELNVNALLLGDSALYLCASSGLAGGPSVDTQYFGPGTRLTVL.

This sequence joins TRBV6-1 and TRBJ2-1; 10 nucleotides align to TRBD2. Germline V gene sequence: CDR1 MNHNS, CDR2 SASEGT. This CDR3 comprises 19 residues. Losses at the gene ends were 4 bases for V and 4 bases for J; bases not matched to a gene: 16. The CDR3: CASSAPSGSFRSAYNEQFF. The CDR3 nucleotides are TGTGCCAGCAGTGCCCCTAGCGGGAGTTTTCGTTCGGCTTACAATGAGCAGTTCTTC.

The chain carries TRBV7-3 and TRBJ2-1; D gene uncertain. The CDR3 is 16 amino acids. Trimming pared 2 bases from V and 5 bases from J, leaving 16 bases between. Per the germline V gene, CDR1 is SGHTA and CDR2 is FQGTGA. In DNA, the CDR3 is TGTGCCAGCAGCTTAGACCTCGGGCTAGGAAACAATGAGCAGTTCTTC. Its protein is CASSLDLGLGNNEQFF. Together with reference TRBV7-3 and TRBJ2-1, the CDR3 gives the full variable domain: GAGVSQTPSNKVTEKGKYVELRCDPISGHTALYWYRQSLGQGPEFLIYFQGTGAADDSGLPNDRFFAVRPEGSVSTLKIQRTERGDSAVYLCASSLDLGLGNNEQFFGPGTRLTVL.

The chain links TRBV10-3 to TRBJ1-4; D remains ambiguous. The germline V and J ends were trimmed by 2 bases and 5 bases, with 9 bases remaining between them. The CDR3 totals 14 residues. Per germline, CDR1 ENHRY and CDR2 SYGVKD. The CDR3 sequence is CAISEMRANEKLFF. The CDR3 region has the DNA TGTGCCATCAGTGAGATGAGGGCGAATGAAAAACTGTTTTTT.

The chain uses TRBV20-1 and TRBJ1-5, with unresolved D. Germline V gene data show CDR1 as DFQATT and CDR2 as SNEGSKA (reference sequence). The CDR3 sequence is 15 residues long. V lost 1 base to trimming and J lost 0 bases, with 10 bases between them. CDR3: CSARAPDTSNQPQHF. The DNA of the CDR3 is TGCAGTGCTAGAGCCCCCGACACTAGCAATCAGCCCCAGCATTTT.

This clonotype came up a few times. The CDR3 DNA sequence: TGTGCCAGCAGTTTATCGTCCGCAAACATTCAGTACTTC. Protein sequence: CASSLSSANIQYF. This chain uses TRBV27 with TRBJ2-4, with D uncertain. Germline CDR1 MNHEY, CDR2 SMNVEV (reference sequence). V lost 0 bases and J lost 6, with 6 bases in between. This CDR3 comprises 13 residues.

V gene TRBV9 combines with J gene TRBJ2-3; TRBD1 matches 9 bases. This CDR3 is 16 amino acids long. Trimming cost V 0 bases and J 4 bases; bases outside gene matches: 6. In germline, CDR1 is SGDLS, CDR2 YYNGEE. The CDR3 region is CASSVGGQGLPDTQYF. Written as DNA, the CDR3 is TGTGCCAGCAGCGTAGGCGGACAGGGGCTCCCAGATACGCAGTATTTT.

This clonotype has a handful of counts. V usage is TRBV11-2 and J usage is TRBJ1-2; TRBD1 aligns across 7 bases. From germline, CDR1 is SGHAT and CDR2 FQNNGV. The ends lost 5 bases at V and 5 bases at J; junction bases unmatched: 5. This CDR3 has 13 residues. CDR3 coding DNA: TGTGCCAGCAGCAGGGGGCTACAATATGGCTACACCTTC. Residues: CASSRGLQYGYTF.

In this sample, this clonotype turned up a few times. The CDR3 reads CASSPLVGPSYEQYF. The CDR3 DNA follows: TGTGCCAGCAGCCCCTTGGTGGGGCCATCCTACGAGCAGTACTTC. The chain has TRBV3-1 and TRBJ2-7; a possible D gene is TRBD1 (5 bases). Trimming removed 4 bases at V and 1 base at J, with 14 bases between. CDR1 LGHDT and CDR2 YNNKEL come from the germline V gene (reference sequence). This CDR3 comprises 15 residues.

This chain joins TRBV9 and TRBJ2-6; perhaps TRBD2 as D (6 bases). The V and J ends lost 0 bases and 2 bases respectively, with 18 bases between them. The CDR3 length is 19 residues. Germline CDR1 is SGDLS and CDR2 is YYNGEE. CDR3 loop: CASSVGLEVFRPGANVLTF. The DNA for the CDR3 is TGTGCCAGCAGCGTAGGACTAGAGGTTTTTCGACCTGGGGCCAACGTCCTGACTTTC. Based on the CDR3 plus reference TRBV9 and TRBJ2-6, the full variable domain is DSGVTQTPKHLITATGQRVTLRCSPRSGDLSVYWYQQSLDQGLQFLIQYYNGEERAKGNILERFSAQQFPDLHSELNLSSLELGDSALYFCASSVGLEVFRPGANVLTFGAGSRLTVL.

The genes are TRBV20-1 and TRBJ2-5; 7 bases map to TRBD2. The CDR3 is 13 amino acids. Per germline, CDR1 DFQATT and CDR2 SNEGSKA (reference sequence). V shed 3 bases and J 2 bases; nucleotides not matched to a gene: 3. CDR3 sequence: CSASPSGQETQYF. The DNA of the CDR3 is TGCAGTGCTAGCCCTAGCGGACAAGAGACCCAGTACTTC.

In its sample, this clonotype was seen a few times. The gene calls are TRBV6-5 and TRBJ2-7; TRBD2 matches at 12 bases. This CDR3 has 15 amino acids. The germline V gene encodes CDR1 MNHEY and CDR2 SVGAGI. J gave up 9 bases and V 2 bases, and 8 bases lay outside the gene matches. The CDR3 loop reads CASSYDPSGRAGQYF. CDR3 nucleotides: TGTGCCAGCAGTTACGACCCTAGCGGGAGGGCCGGGCAGTACTTC.

This clonotype appeared a few times. The rearrangement joins TRBV12-3 or TRBV12-4 to TRBJ2-7; 9 positions agree with TRBD1. The CDR3 length is 15 residues. Trimming removed 6 bases from V and 7 bases from J; junction bases left unmatched: 13. CDR3 loop: CASSVVGQGLREQYF. The DNA for the CDR3 is TGTGCCAGCAGCGTAGTGGGACAGGGCCTCAGGGAGCAGTACTTC.

This clonotype was detected a few times. The chain uses TRBV7-8 and TRBJ2-6, with a tentative D call TRBD1 (6 bases). The CDR3 has 16 amino acids. Germline V gene data show CDR1 as SGHVS and CDR2 as FQNEAQ. The V end lost 2 bases, the J end lost 0 bases, and 8 bases lay between the germline ends. CDR3 region: CASSLIRGSGANVLTF. Here the CDR3 DNA reads TGTGCCAGCAGCTTAATCAGGGGCTCTGGGGCCAACGTCCTGACTTTC.

This clonotype came up a few times. The genes are TRBV11-3 and TRBJ2-3; D not certain. Germline CDR1 and CDR2: SGHNT and YENEEA. The V end lost 0 bases, the J end lost 4 bases, and 8 bases lay between the germline ends. This CDR3 contains 14 residues. The CDR3 reads CASSLEVGSDTQYF. DNA of the CDR3: TGTGCCAGCAGCTTAGAGGTGGGATCAGATACGCAGTATTTT.

In regard to this clonotype: At one boundary the junction diverges from the germline segment, which might be a read error. This chain links TRBV9 with TRBJ2-7; D is possibly TRBD2 (6 bases). The CDR3 extends over 13 amino acids. CDR1 is SGDLS, CDR2 YYNGEE, per germline. The CDR3, as DNA: TGTCCCAGCGGGCGAGGCCTTTCCTACGAGCAGTACTTC. It is translated as CPSGRGLSYEQYF.

V is TRBV4-1 and J is TRBJ1-6, with 8 bases lining up with TRBD1. The V segment lost 2 bases and the J segment 5 bases; nucleotides outside the gene matches: 5. The CDR3 is 16 residues long. The germline V gene encodes CDR1 MGHRA and CDR2 YSYEKL. CDR3 amino acids: CASSQRDRTNNSPLHF. CDR3 nucleotides: TGCGCCAGCAGCCAAAGGGACAGGACAAATAATTCACCCCTCCACTTT.

This clonotype appeared a few times. The CDR3 loop is CAISEGGSYNEQFF. The CDR3, as DNA: TGTGCCATCAGTGAAGGCGGATCCTACAATGAGCAGTTCTTC. The chain has TRBV10-3 and TRBJ2-1; unclear D gene. The CDR3 extends over 14 amino acids. Germline CDR1 reads ENHRY; CDR2 reads SYGVKD. V shed 3 bases and J shed 1 base, with 7 bases lying between them.

This clonotype came up a few times. The genes are TRBV18 and TRBJ2-7, with D possibly TRBD2 on 5 matching bases. V lost 6 bases and J lost 0, with 30 bases in between. The CDR3 contains 20 residues. Germline V CDR1 and CDR2: KGHSH, LQKENI. The CDR3 DNA reads TGTGCCAGCTCGCGTCTCGGACTCCCCCAACCCCTGGGCCCCTCCTACGAGCAGTACTTC. It translates to CASSRLGLPQPLGPSYEQYF.

The chain couples TRBV2 to TRBJ2-5; D gene ambiguous. Germline V gives CDR1 SNHLY, CDR2 FYNNEI. The CDR3 has 16 residues. V was clipped by 6 bases and J by 0 bases, with 17 bases between them. This CDR3 is CASRLLTAPYQETQYF. The CDR3 DNA follows: TGTGCCAGCAGGCTACTCACTGCGCCGTACCAAGAGACCCAGTACTTC.

This clonotype was observed a few times. The chain combines TRBV4-1 with TRBJ2-1; TRBD2 matches at 10 bases. Germline assignment: CDR1 MGHRA and CDR2 YSYEKL. This CDR3 region has 19 residues. V gave up 0 bases and J gave up 4 bases; unmatched junction bases: 12. CDR3 in amino acids: CASSQENALLAGVYNEQFF. For the CDR3, the DNA is TGCGCCAGCAGCCAAGAGAACGCTTTGCTAGCGGGGGTTTACAATGAGCAGTTCTTC.

This clonotype was counted a few times. J is TRBJ2-1 and V is TRBV20-1; TRBD2 aligns across 13 bases. The CDR3 extends over 16 amino acids. Germline CDR1 reads DFQATT; CDR2 reads SNEGSKA (reference sequence). After removal of 2 bases from V and 4 bases from J, the junction contained 5 bases not matched to a gene. In DNA, the CDR3 is TGCAGTGCTAGACACGGGACTAGCGGGGTTTACAATGAGCAGTTCTTC. Residues: CSARHGTSGVYNEQFF.

The chain couples TRBV18 to TRBJ2-7, with 8 bases fitting TRBD1. V was pared by 3 bases and J by 0 bases, with 4 bases of the junction left unmatched. The CDR3 length is 15 residues. The germline CDR1 and CDR2 sequences are KGHSH and LQKENI. CDR3 residues: CASSPQGAHSYEQYF. CDR3 DNA: TGTGCCAGCTCACCTCAGGGGGCGCACTCCTACGAGCAGTACTTC.

The chain has TRBV14 and TRBJ2-5, with D possibly being TRBD1 or TRBD2 (5 bases each). Germline assignment: CDR1 SGHDN and CDR2 FVKESK. V was cut by 0 bases and J by 1 base, with 9 bases left in between. CDR3 length equals 15 residues. CDR3 sequence: CASSQETGTQETQYF. The CDR3 DNA is TGTGCCAGCAGCCAAGAAACCGGGACCCAAGAGACCCAGTACTTC.

A few counts support this clonotype. V is TRBV11-2 and J is TRBJ2-7; 15 bases are shared with TRBD2. The CDR3 spans 17 residues. With 5 bases clipped from V and 6 bases from J, the junction kept 11 bases outside the gene matches. CDR1 is SGHAT, CDR2 FQNNGV, per germline. The CDR3 nucleotides read TGTGCCAGCAGCCCCCCCTGGACTAGCGGGAGGGCCCTCGAGCAGTACTTC. It yields the protein CASSPPWTSGRALEQYF.

This clonotype was recorded a few times. The junction shows a germline mismatch at one end, possibly a read error. The chain joins TRBV12-3 or TRBV12-4 to TRBJ2-3; weak D call: TRBD1 (6 bases). The CDR3 sequence is 10 residues long. This CDR3 is CASSLWTVDF. CDR3 nucleotides: TGTGCCAGCAGCCTTTGGACAGTGGATTTT.

Written as DNA, the CDR3 is TGCGCCAGCAGCTTGGGACAAGAAATTCTTAGGACCCAGTACTTC. This encodes CASSLGQEILRTQYF. This sequence joins TRBV5-1 and TRBJ2-5; D uncertain. Trimming removed 0 bases at V and 7 bases at J, with 16 bases between. This CDR3 region has 15 residues. Germline assignment: CDR1 SGHRS and CDR2 YFSETQ. The full variable domain, rest sourced from reference TRBV5-1 and TRBJ2-5, is KAGVTQTPRYLIKTRGQQVTLSCSPISGHRSVSWYQQTPGQGLQFLFEYFSETQRNKGNFPGRFSGRQFSNSRSEMNVSTLELGDSALYLCASSLGQEILRTQYFGPGTRLLVL.

This clonotype was counted ten times or more. This chain connects TRBV12-3 or TRBV12-4 to TRBJ2-5; D gene ambiguous. The CDR3 is made up of 11 amino acids. V lost 5 bases, J lost 3 bases, and 4 bases lay in between. DNA of the CDR3: TGTGCCAGCAGTCTGAAAGAGACCCAGTACTTC. Translated: CASSLKETQYF.

The chain carries TRBV7-6 and TRBJ2-3; tentative D call: TRBD2 (6 bases). The CDR3 runs 16 residues. V lost 3 bases, J lost 0 bases, and 13 bases lay in between. Germline V gene data show CDR1 as SGHVS and CDR2 as FNYEAQ. CDR3 nucleotide sequence: TGTGCCAGCAGCTTCCCCCCGGGGGTTAGCACAGATACGCAGTATTTT. The encoded protein is CASSFPPGVSTDTQYF.

The CDR3 DNA sequence: TGCAGCGCTGGACTGGGGCTAGCGGGAGCTACGACAGATACGCAGTATTTT. The encoded protein is CSAGLGLAGATTDTQYF. The chain recombines TRBV29-1 with TRBJ2-3; the match to TRBD2 covers 10 bases. The germline V gene has CDR1 SQVTM and CDR2 ANQGSEA. CDR3 size: 17 residues. The J segment lost 3 bases and the V segment lost 7 bases, leaving 16 bases of the junction unmatched.